This passage covers 10 T cell receptor beta chains from one sample sequenced in a study of control samples from healthy donors and cancer patients. Clones were read by immunoSEQ multiplex PCR, and TCRdb kept only the in-frame ones, dropping some. Of tens of thousands of clones in the sample, roughly 86% were seen once. The source material was blood. The receptor set was obtained from a man in his fifties in good health.

The chain recombines TRBV9 with TRBJ2-1; D possibly matches TRBD1 or TRBD2 (6 bases each). Per the germline V gene, CDR1 is SGDLS and CDR2 is YYNGEE. The CDR3 spans 21 residues. V was cut by 4 bases and J by 0 bases, with 29 bases left in between. The CDR3 loop reads CASSSPEGGEPTRSSYNEQFF. The CDR3 DNA follows: TGTGCCAGCAGCTCCCCTGAGGGGGGAGAACCGACCCGAAGCTCCTACAATGAGCAGTTCTTC.

The J gene is TRBJ2-1, the V gene TRBV24-1, with TRBD1 as a possible D gene (5 bases). The CDR3 extends over 14 amino acids. V was clipped by 4 bases and J by 6 bases, with 12 bases between them. Looked up from germline, CDR1 is KGHDR and CDR2 is SFDVKD. This CDR3 is CATSDPRRVNEQFF. The CDR3 DNA sequence: TGTGCCACCAGTGACCCCCGCAGGGTCAATGAGCAGTTCTTC.

The V and J genes are TRBV19 and TRBJ2-7, with D unresolved. Trimming shortened V by 5 bases and J by 2 bases, and 19 bases separated the two germline ends. Germline CDR1 is LNHDA and CDR2 is SQIVND (reference sequence). CDR3 length: 16 residues. The CDR3 DNA follows: TGTGCCAGTAGTTCGACAACAGCGTTTTGGGCCTACGAGCAGTACTTC. Amino acid sequence: CASSSTTAFWAYEQYF.

The genes are TRBV18 and TRBJ1-1; TRBD1 matches at 7 bases. V lost 3 bases to trimming and J lost 4 bases; unmatched junction nucleotides: 8. CDR1 is KGHSH, CDR2 LQKENI, per germline. This CDR3 comprises 15 residues. The CDR3 sequence: CASSPRGRLGTEAFF. The CDR3 DNA reads TGTGCCAGCTCACCTAGGGGGCGGTTGGGCACTGAAGCTTTCTTT.

The CDR3 protein is CASSPGQGAKLGTEAFF. The CDR3 nucleotides read TGTGCCAGCAGTCCAGGACAGGGAGCCAAATTGGGCACTGAAGCTTTCTTT. The J gene is TRBJ1-1, the V gene TRBV27; TRBD1 aligns across 8 bases. V lost 5 bases and J lost 4; bases outside the gene matches: 15. The CDR3 is 17 amino acids. CDR1 MNHEY and CDR2 SMNVEV come from the germline V gene (reference sequence).

V is TRBV7-2 and J is TRBJ2-7; 9 nucleotides line up with TRBD1. This CDR3 is built from 13 residues. V lost 5 bases to trimming and J lost 4 bases; unmatched junction nucleotides: 3. Germline lookup yields CDR1 SGHTA and CDR2 FQGNSA. The CDR3 loop reads CASSRGTGYEQYV. The CDR3 nucleotides are TGTGCCAGCAGCCGGGGGACAGGGTACGAGCAGTACGTC.

The J gene is TRBJ1-1, the V gene TRBV27; TRBD1 might be the D (5 bases). The CDR3 loop spans 16 amino acids. Trimming shortened V by 2 bases and J by 7 bases, and 20 bases separated the two germline ends. The V gene's germline CDR1 is MNHEY and CDR2 SMNVEV (reference sequence). The CDR3 bases are TGTGCCAGCAGTTTAATCTTTGGGGGGTTCCCCCTTGAAGCTTTCTTT. Translating it yields CASSLIFGGFPLEAFF.

This chain joins TRBV6-1 and TRBJ2-3, with D perhaps TRBD2 (6 bases). This CDR3 contains 14 residues. From germline, CDR1 is MNHNS and CDR2 SASEGT. Trimming stripped 7 bases from V and 2 bases from J, with 13 bases between. CDR3 protein: CASTNSDYTDTQYF. The CDR3 region has the DNA TGTGCCAGCACCAACTCGGACTACACAGATACGCAGTATTTT.

A note on this clone: The junction departs from germline at one end; a sequencing error may be responsible. The chain carries TRBV3-1 (or the pseudogene TRBV3-2) and TRBJ1-1, with D possibly TRBD1 on 5 matching bases. The CDR3 has 12 amino acids. Germline CDR1 is LGHDT and CDR2 is YNNKEL (reference sequence). Here the CDR3 DNA reads TGTGCCAGCAGCCAAGATAGGAGGGGCCTGGGGTTT. This codes for CASSQDRRGLGF.

The chain employs TRBV19 and TRBJ2-3; weak D call: TRBD2 (6 bases). The CDR3 sequence is 12 residues long. V dropped 3 bases and J dropped 7 bases, with 8 bases sitting between them. Germline CDR1 reads LNHDA; CDR2 reads SQIVND (reference sequence). The CDR3 DNA reads TGTGCCAGTAGTATGGACTACTATACGCAGTATTTT. Translation: CASSMDYYTQYF.